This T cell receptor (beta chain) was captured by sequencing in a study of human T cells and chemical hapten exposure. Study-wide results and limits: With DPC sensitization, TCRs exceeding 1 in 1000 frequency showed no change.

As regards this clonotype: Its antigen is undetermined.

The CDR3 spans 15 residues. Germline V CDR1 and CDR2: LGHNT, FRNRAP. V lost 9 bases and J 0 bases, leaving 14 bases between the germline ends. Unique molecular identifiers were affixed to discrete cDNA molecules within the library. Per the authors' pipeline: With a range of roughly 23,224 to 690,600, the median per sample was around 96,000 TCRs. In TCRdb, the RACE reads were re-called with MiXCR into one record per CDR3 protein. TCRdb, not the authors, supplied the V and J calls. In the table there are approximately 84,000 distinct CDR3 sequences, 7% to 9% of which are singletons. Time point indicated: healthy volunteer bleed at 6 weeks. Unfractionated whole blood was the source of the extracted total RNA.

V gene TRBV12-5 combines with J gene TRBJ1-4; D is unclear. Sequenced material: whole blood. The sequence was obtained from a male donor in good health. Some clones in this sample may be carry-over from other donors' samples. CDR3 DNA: TGTGCTAGCCGGGTTAGAGGTGCAACTAATGAAAAACTGTTTTTT. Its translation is CASRVRGATNEKLFF.